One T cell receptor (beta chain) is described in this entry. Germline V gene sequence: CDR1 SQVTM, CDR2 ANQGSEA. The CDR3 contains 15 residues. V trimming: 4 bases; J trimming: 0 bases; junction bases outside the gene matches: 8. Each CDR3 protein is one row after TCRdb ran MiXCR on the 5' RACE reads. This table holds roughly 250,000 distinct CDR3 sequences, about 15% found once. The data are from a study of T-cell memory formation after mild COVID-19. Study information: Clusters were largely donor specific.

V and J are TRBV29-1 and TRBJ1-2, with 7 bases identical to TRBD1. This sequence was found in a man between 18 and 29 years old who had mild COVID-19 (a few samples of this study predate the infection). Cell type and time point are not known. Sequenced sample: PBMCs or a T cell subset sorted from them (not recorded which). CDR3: CSVARTGVTNYGYTF. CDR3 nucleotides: TGCAGCGTTGCGAGGACAGGAGTCACTAACTATGGCTACACCTTC.